This record concerns one T cell receptor beta chain sequence. Other DNA sequences of this sample code for an identical CDR3. Sort purity for all populations was recorded as exceeding 98%. Every isolated RNA sample was fully reverse transcribed, so sequencing captured expressed TCRB transcripts. About 3.57 million reads, on average, came from each naive, central memory and regulatory T cell sample. Assay used: immunoSEQ multiplex PCR; TCRdb lists only in-frame clones, some missing. The sample has 900,000 or so clones, 15% to 20% seen once. This record comes from a study of beta chain features in type 1 diabetes. The CDR3 length is 13 residues. V was cut by 4 bases and J by 4 bases, with 8 bases left in between. Germline assignment: CDR1 SGHTA and CDR2 FQGTGA.

This TCR was sampled from a woman aged 18-29 years in good health. The V and J genes are TRBV7-3 and TRBJ2-1, with D uncertain. Input material: naive CD4+ T cells from blood. The DNA of the CDR3 is TGTGCCAGCAGCTCGGGCCTTTACAATGAGCAGTTCTTC. This codes for CASSSGLYNEQFF.